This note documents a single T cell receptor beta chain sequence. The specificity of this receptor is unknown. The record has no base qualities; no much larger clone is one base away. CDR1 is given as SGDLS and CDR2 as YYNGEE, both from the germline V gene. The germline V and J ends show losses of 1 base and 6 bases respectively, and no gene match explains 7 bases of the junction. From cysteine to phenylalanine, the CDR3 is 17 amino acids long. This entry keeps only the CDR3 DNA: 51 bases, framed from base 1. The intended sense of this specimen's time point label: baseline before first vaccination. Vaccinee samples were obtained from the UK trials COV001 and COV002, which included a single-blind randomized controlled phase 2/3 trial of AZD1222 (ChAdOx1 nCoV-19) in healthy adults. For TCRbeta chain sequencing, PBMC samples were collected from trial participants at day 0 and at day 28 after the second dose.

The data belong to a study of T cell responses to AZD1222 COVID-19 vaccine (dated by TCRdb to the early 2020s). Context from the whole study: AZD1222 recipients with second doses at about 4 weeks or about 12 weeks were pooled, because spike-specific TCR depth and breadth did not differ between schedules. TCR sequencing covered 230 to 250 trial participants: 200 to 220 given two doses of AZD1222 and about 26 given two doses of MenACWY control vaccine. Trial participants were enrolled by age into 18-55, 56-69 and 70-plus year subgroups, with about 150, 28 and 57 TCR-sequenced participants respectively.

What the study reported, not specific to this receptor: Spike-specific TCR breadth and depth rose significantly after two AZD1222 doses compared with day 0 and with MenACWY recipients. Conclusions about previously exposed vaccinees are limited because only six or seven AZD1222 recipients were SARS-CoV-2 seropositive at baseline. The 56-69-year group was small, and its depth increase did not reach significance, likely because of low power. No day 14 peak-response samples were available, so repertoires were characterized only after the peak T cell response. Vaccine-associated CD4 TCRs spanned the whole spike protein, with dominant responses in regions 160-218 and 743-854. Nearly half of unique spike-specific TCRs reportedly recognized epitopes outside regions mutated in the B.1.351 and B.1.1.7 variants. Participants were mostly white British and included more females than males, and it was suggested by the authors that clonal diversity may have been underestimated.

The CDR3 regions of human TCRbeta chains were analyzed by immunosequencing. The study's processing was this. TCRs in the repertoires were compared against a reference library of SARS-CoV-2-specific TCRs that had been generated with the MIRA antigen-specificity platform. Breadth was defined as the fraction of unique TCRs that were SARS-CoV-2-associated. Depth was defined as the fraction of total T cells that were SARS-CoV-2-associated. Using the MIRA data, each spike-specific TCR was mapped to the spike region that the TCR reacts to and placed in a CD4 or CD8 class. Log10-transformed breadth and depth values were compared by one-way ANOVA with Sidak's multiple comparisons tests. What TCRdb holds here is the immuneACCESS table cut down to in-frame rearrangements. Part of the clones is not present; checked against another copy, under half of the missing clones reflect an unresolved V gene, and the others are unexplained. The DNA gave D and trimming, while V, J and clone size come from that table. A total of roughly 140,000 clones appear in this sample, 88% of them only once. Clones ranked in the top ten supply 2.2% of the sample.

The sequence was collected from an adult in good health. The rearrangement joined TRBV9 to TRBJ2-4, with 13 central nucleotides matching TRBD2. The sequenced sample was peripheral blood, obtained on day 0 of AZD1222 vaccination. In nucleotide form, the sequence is TGTGCCAGCAGCGTATCCGCGGGACTAGCGGGGATAAACATTCAGTACTTC. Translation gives CASSVSAGLAGINIQYF.